Below are 24 T cell receptor beta chains sequenced from a single sample in a study of shared clonotypes between healthy human individuals. Only in-frame clones appear in the TCRdb table, and some are missing; sequencing was by immunoSEQ multiplex PCR. The table lists some 1,100,000 clones, about 84% of them singletons, with about 0.52% in the top ten. Sequencing input: memory CD4+ T cells from PBMCs. The subset was: CD45RA-negative fraction. These receptors were obtained from a young man in good health. Some clones in this sample may be carry-over from other donors' samples.

The chain is built from TRBV5-1 and TRBJ2-5; a possible D gene is TRBD2 (5 bases). Germline CDR1 and CDR2: SGHRS and YFSETQ. This CDR3 is 14 amino acids long. V dropped 4 bases and J dropped 4 bases, with 14 bases sitting between them. DNA of the CDR3: TGCGCCAGCAGCCCGCTCATGAGCGGAGAGACCCAGTACTTC. Protein product: CASSPLMSGETQYF.

The chain joins TRBV7-9 to TRBJ2-1; the D gene is possibly TRBD1 (6 bases). Germline CDR1 and CDR2: SEHNR and FQNEAQ (reference sequence). V lost 3 bases and J 15 bases, leaving 9 bases between the germline ends. The CDR3 runs 10 residues. CDR3 sequence reads: CASSFGGPFF. The CDR3 bases are TGTGCCAGCAGCTTTGGGGGCCCGTTCTTC.

The rearrangement links TRBV7-9 to TRBJ1-1, with 7 bases that match TRBD1. The trim removed 5 bases at V and 1 base at J, leaving 7 bases unmatched. CDR3 size: 15 residues. CDR1 is SEHNR and CDR2 is FQNEAQ in the germline V gene (reference sequence). CDR3 sequence reads: CASSPTGEPNTEAFF. As DNA, the CDR3 is TGTGCCAGCAGCCCAACAGGGGAGCCGAACACTGAAGCTTTCTTT.

This clone was counted ten times or more. The CDR3 spells CASQRTGQIADTQYF. DNA of the CDR3: TGTGCCAGTCAGAGGACAGGGCAGATCGCAGATACGCAGTATTTT. This rearrangement joins TRBV19 to TRBJ2-3, with 8 bases that match TRBD1. The germline V gene has CDR1 LNHDA and CDR2 SQIVND (reference sequence). V trimming: 8 bases; J trimming: 4 bases; junction bases outside the gene matches: 11. The CDR3 is made up of 15 amino acids.

The chain employs TRBV19 and TRBJ1-3; 9 positions match TRBD1. The CDR3 runs to 15 residues. The germline gives CDR1 LNHDA, CDR2 SQIVND (reference sequence). The J segment lost 0 bases and the V segment lost 6 bases, leaving 3 bases of the junction unmatched. CDR3 sequence (DNA): TGTGCCAGTAGGCAACAGGGGGCCTCTGGAAACACCATATATTTT. Translated, it gives CASRQQGASGNTIYF.

The V gene is TRBV4-2, the J gene TRBJ2-7; TRBD2 matches at 9 bases. The CDR3 is 19 residues long. Looked up from germline, CDR1 is LGHNA and CDR2 is YNFKEQ. V trimming: 4 bases; J trimming: 3 bases; junction bases outside the gene matches: 19. The CDR3, as DNA: TGTGCCAGCAGCCGGACAAAGGGACTCGCGGGAGGGCCGGGCTACGAGCAGTACTTC. This encodes CASSRTKGLAGGPGYEQYF.

This clone was recorded many times. This same CDR3 is encoded by further DNA sequences in the sample. The chain carries TRBV20-1 and TRBJ2-5, with unresolved D. Germline V gives CDR1 DFQATT, CDR2 SNEGSKA (reference sequence). The CDR3 is made up of 10 amino acids. With 4 bases removed from V and 3 bases from J, the gap between germline ends came to 3 bases. CDR3 sequence: CSAIEETQYF. The CDR3 DNA sequence: TGCAGTGCTATCGAAGAGACCCAGTACTTC.

The chain has TRBV28 and TRBJ2-4; tentatively, D is TRBD1 or TRBD2 (7 bases each). V lost 5 bases to trimming and J lost 4 bases, with 15 bases between them. The CDR3 spans 15 residues. Germline assignment: CDR1 MDHEN and CDR2 SYDVKM. This CDR3 reads CASSPPGGQKNIQYF. The CDR3 DNA reads TGTGCCAGCAGTCCCCCGGGGGGACAGAAAAACATTCAGTACTTC.

The chain has TRBV2 and TRBJ2-5; perhaps TRBD2 as D (7 bases). The CDR3 sequence is 14 residues long. Germline CDR1 and CDR2: SNHLY and FYNNEI. V was pared by 11 bases and J by 5 bases, with 21 bases between. This CDR3 is CAQNGGAPGETQYF. Here the CDR3 DNA reads TGTGCCCAGAATGGGGGGGCGCCGGGGGAGACCCAGTACTTC.

Notes on this clone: An end of the junction does not agree with germline; a read error may underlie this. The chain carries TRBV30 and TRBJ2-2; 10 bases match TRBD2. CDR1 is GTSNPN and CDR2 is SVGIG in the germline V gene (reference sequence). The CDR3 runs 15 residues. CDR3: CAWSQGLANTGELFF. CDR3 nucleotides: TGTGCCTGGAGTCAGGGACTAGCGAACACCGGGGAGCTGTTTTTC.

The rearrangement links TRBV15 to TRBJ1-4; 8 nucleotides agree with TRBD1. With V trimmed by 2 bases and J by 10 bases, 6 bases remained unmatched. The CDR3 is made up of 14 amino acids. In germline, CDR1 is LNHNV, CDR2 YYDKDF (reference sequence). CDR3 loop: CATSRQGARGKLFF. In DNA, the CDR3 is TGTGCCACCAGCAGACAGGGGGCGCGGGGAAAACTGTTTTTT.

V is TRBV28 and J is TRBJ2-4; D could derive from TRBD1 or TRBD2 (6 bases each). Trimming shortened V by 5 bases and J by 7 bases, and 12 bases separated the two germline ends. CDR1 and CDR2 from the germline V gene are MDHEN and SYDVKM. This CDR3 is 13 amino acids long. The CDR3 DNA reads TGTGCCAGCAGTGTACCGGGGGCTAACATTCAGTACTTC. Translation: CASSVPGANIQYF.

V and J are TRBV28 and TRBJ2-4; maybe TRBD1 (6 bases). Trimming left V 5 bases short and J 5 bases short, with 19 bases between. Germline loops: CDR1 MDHEN, CDR2 SYDVKM. The CDR3 loop spans 16 amino acids. CDR3 region: CASSTTGPGPENIQYF. The CDR3, as DNA: TGTGCCAGCAGTACAACAGGGCCCGGTCCCGAAAACATTCAGTACTTC.

This clone was counted a single time. V is TRBV4-3 and J is TRBJ2-7; no reliable D call. V lost 1 base to trimming and J lost 0 bases, with 7 bases between them. Germline V gene sequence: CDR1 LGHNA, CDR2 YSLEER. This CDR3 region has 14 residues. The CDR3 here is CASSQGQSSYEQYF. Written as DNA, the CDR3 is TGCGCCAGCAGCCAAGGACAAAGCTCCTACGAGCAGTACTTC.

The gene calls are TRBV6-1 and TRBJ2-7; perhaps TRBD1 as D (6 bases). The CDR3 contains 10 residues. Trimming cost V 9 bases and J 11 bases, with 14 bases left between them. Per germline, CDR1 MNHNS and CDR2 SASEGT. The CDR3 is CAREKQGKYF. CDR3 in DNA: TGTGCCAGGGAAAAACAGGGCAAGTACTTC.

This sequence joins TRBV27 and TRBJ2-3; D is unresolved. The V end was cut by 6 bases, the J end by 5 bases, with 6 bases between. Germline-derived CDR1 and CDR2 are MNHEY and SMNVEV (reference sequence). The CDR3 consists of 11 residues. The CDR3 reads CASRTRDTQYF. CDR3 coding DNA: TGTGCCAGCAGGACTCGAGATACGCAGTATTTT.

This chain connects TRBV27 to TRBJ2-3; unclear D gene. This CDR3 spans 15 amino acids. The germline V gene encodes CDR1 MNHEY and CDR2 SMNVEV (reference sequence). Trimming pared 8 bases from V and 0 bases from J, leaving 15 bases between. The CDR3 here is CASRRRATSTDTQYF. DNA of the CDR3: TGTGCCAGCCGGAGACGGGCAACTAGCACAGATACGCAGTATTTT.

This sequence joins TRBV11-2 and TRBJ2-1, with D uncertain. With 4 bases removed from V and 7 bases from J, the gap between germline ends came to 11 bases. The CDR3 consists of 13 residues. Germline CDR1 SGHAT, CDR2 FQNNGV. CDR3 region: CASSSDWTNEQFF. The CDR3, as DNA: TGTGCCAGCAGCTCCGACTGGACGAATGAGCAGTTCTTC. The full variable domain, with the rest looked up from reference TRBV11-2 and TRBJ2-1, is EAGVAQSPRYKIIEKRQSVAFWCNPISGHATLYWYQQILGQGPKLLIQFQNNGVVDDSQLPKDRFSAERLKGVDSTLKIQPAKLEDSAVYLCASSSDWTNEQFFGPGTRLTVL.

V is TRBV7-8 and J is TRBJ2-3; D is perhaps TRBD2 (5 bases). CDR1 is SGHVS, CDR2 FQNEAQ, per germline. Trimming removed 4 bases at V and 1 base at J, with 15 bases between. This CDR3 is built from 16 residues. The CDR3 coding sequence is TGTGCCAGCAGCTGGGAGCCGTCTCGAGGCACAGATACGCAGTATTTT. Its protein is CASSWEPSRGTDTQYF.

The count of this clone is one. J is TRBJ2-5 and V is TRBV9; possibly TRBD1 or TRBD2 for D (5 bases each). Germline V gene lookup returns CDR1 SGDLS and CDR2 YYNGEE. V lost 0 bases, J lost 5 bases, and 11 bases lay in between. This CDR3 has 14 amino acids. The CDR3 loop reads CASSVDGTPETQYF. CDR3 nucleotide sequence: TGTGCCAGCAGCGTAGATGGGACCCCGGAGACCCAGTACTTC.

The CDR3 DNA sequence: TGTGCCAGCAGCTTAAACCTAGCGGGAGTCGACACCGGGGAGCTGTTTTTT. This encodes CASSLNLAGVDTGELFF. The chain couples TRBV7-7 to TRBJ2-2; 10 positions match TRBD2. The CDR3 runs to 17 residues. Germline V gives CDR1 SSHAT, CDR2 FNYEAQ (reference sequence). V trimming: 2 bases; J trimming: 3 bases; junction bases outside the gene matches: 6. The full variable domain, in which reference TRBV7-7 and TRBJ2-2 provide the parts outside the CDR3, is GAGVSQSPRYKVTKRGQDVTLRCDPISSHATLYWYQQALGQGPEFLTYFNYEAQPDKSGLPSDRFSAERPEGSISTLTIQRTEQRDSAMYRCASSLNLAGVDTGELFFGEGSRLTVL.

The chain uses TRBV15 and TRBJ2-3, with D perhaps matching TRBD2 (5 bases). V dropped 3 bases and J dropped 5 bases, with 18 bases sitting between them. The germline CDR1 and CDR2 sequences are LNHNV and YYDKDF (reference sequence). There are 16 residues in the CDR3. The CDR3 loop is CATSRGPAGAGDTQYF. CDR3 nucleotides: TGTGCCACCAGCAGGGGTCCGGCAGGTGCGGGAGATACGCAGTATTTT.

The rearrangement joins TRBV5-6 to TRBJ1-2; 8 bases agree with TRBD1. Germline V lookup: CDR1 SGHDT, CDR2 YYEEEE. The CDR3 length is 15 residues. V lost 3 bases and J lost 8; bases outside the gene matches: 12. The CDR3 coding sequence is TGTGCCAGCAGCTCCTCCGGGACAGGCGGAATCGGCTACACCTTC. Its translation: CASSSSGTGGIGYTF.

The chain has TRBV7-2 and TRBJ2-1; D perhaps matches TRBD2 (6 bases). Per the germline V gene, CDR1 is SGHTA and CDR2 is FQGNSA. The CDR3 loop spans 17 amino acids. Trimming removed 5 bases at V and 0 bases at J, with 17 bases between. In DNA, the CDR3 is TGTGCCAGCAGCCCTCACTTCAGCGGGTCCTCCTACAATGAGCAGTTCTTC. Residues: CASSPHFSGSSYNEQFF.